The source of this T cell receptor beta chain is a study of blood T cell repertoires in COVID-19. About the study: Acute and convalescent COVID-19 specimens originated in the United States, Italy and Spain.

Those who participated ranged in age from roughly 18 to 100 years and resided in 20 to 25 US areas. Assay used: immunoSEQ multiplex PCR; TCRdb lists only in-frame clones, some missing. The data hold 200,000 to 250,000 clones, with 65% to 90% observed a single time. The V end lost 7 bases, the J end lost 6 bases, and 19 bases lay between the germline ends. Germline CDR1 is MNHEY and CDR2 is SVGAGI. The CDR3 sequence is 15 residues long. The rearrangement joins TRBV6-5 to TRBJ2-1; no definite D call. The clonotype originates from a woman aged 45-59 years with acute COVID-19. Sequencing was carried out using PBMCs or T cells enriched from blood (not recorded which). CDR3 residues: CASNTRYTRTNEQFF. CDR3 in DNA: TGTGCCAGCAATACGCGGTATACCCGCACCAATGAGCAGTTCTTC.